This T cell receptor beta chain was retrieved from a study of T cells in Graves' hyperthyroidism and ophthalmopathy. TCR beta CDR3 regions were amplified from RNA. RT-PCR in the first round (using the HTBI primer set) targeted the TCR CDR3. TCRdb fed the multiplex PCR reads into MiXCR, producing one record per CDR3 protein. The sample has approximately 640,000 distinct CDR3 sequences; roughly 17% are singletons. This clonotype has a handful of counts. This CDR3 has 17 residues. Germline assignment: CDR1 KGHDR and CDR2 SFDVKD. Germline trimming cut 2 bases from V and 2 bases from J; bases unmatched to any gene: 9. If no ophthalmopathy progression occurred within 18 months, Graves' hyperthyroidism was stable. Each patient was aged 18 to 65 and had newly diagnosed hyperthyroidism of under 2 months' duration.

J is TRBJ2-3 and V is TRBV24-1; 7 positions agree with TRBD1. The clonotype comes from a man aged 50 to 60 with Graves' hyperthyroidism. The material sequenced was blood. Here the CDR3 DNA reads TGTGCCACCAGTGATTCGAGGACAGGCGCCATCACAGATACGCAGTATTTT. Its protein is CATSDSRTGAITDTQYF.